This T cell receptor beta chain was recorded in a study of blood T cell repertoires in COVID-19. Clones were read by immunoSEQ multiplex PCR, and TCRdb kept only the in-frame ones, dropping some. Of 88,000 or so clones in the sample, 75% to 85% were seen once. The CDR3 covers 14 residues. V was clipped by 4 bases and J by 16 bases; unmatched bases: 14. Germline loops: CDR1 SGHAT, CDR2 FQNNGV. This receptor was taken from a human donor in a cohort sampled during active COVID-19. The rearrangement links TRBV11-2 to TRBJ2-1, with 9 bases lining up with TRBD2. Specimen: peripheral blood. CDR3 loop: CASSSLGVAGVHFF. The DNA of the CDR3 is TGTGCCAGCAGCTCCCTCGGGGTAGCGGGAGTCCATTTCTTC.